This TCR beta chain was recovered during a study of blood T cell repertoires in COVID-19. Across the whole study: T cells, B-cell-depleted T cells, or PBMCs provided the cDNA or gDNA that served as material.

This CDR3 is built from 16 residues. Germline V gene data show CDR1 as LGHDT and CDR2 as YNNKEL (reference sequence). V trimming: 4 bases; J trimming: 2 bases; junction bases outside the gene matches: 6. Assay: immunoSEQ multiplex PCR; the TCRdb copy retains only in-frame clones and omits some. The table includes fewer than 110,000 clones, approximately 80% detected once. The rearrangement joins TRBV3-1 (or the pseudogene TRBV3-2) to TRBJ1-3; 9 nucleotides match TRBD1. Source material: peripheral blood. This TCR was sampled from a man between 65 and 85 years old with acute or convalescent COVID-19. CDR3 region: CASSPGQGLPGNTIYF. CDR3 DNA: TGTGCCAGCAGCCCGGGACAGGGATTACCTGGAAACACCATATATTTT.